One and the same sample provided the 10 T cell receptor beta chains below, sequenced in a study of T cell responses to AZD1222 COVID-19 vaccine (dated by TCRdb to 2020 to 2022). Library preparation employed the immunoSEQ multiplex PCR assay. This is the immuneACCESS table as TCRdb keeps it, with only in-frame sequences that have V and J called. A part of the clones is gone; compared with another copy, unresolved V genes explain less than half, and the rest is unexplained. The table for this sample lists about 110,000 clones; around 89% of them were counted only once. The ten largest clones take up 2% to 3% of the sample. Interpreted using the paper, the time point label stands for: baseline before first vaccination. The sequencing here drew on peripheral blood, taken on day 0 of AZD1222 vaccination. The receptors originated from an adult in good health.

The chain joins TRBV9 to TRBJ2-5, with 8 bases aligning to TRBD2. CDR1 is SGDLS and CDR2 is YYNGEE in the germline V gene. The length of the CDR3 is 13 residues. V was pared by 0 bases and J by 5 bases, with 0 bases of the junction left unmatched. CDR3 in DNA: TGTGCCAGCAGCGTAGCTAGCGGGGAGACCCAGTACTTC. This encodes CASSVASGETQYF.

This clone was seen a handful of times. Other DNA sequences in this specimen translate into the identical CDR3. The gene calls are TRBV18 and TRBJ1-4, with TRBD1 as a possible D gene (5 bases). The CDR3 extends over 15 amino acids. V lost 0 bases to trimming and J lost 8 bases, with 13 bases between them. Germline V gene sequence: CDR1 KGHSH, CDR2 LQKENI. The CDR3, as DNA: TGTGCCAGCTCACCACCTGCCAGGGCATGGGAAAAACTGTTTTTT. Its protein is CASSPPARAWEKLFF. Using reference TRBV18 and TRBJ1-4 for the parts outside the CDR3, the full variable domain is NAGVMQNPRHLVRRRGQEARLRCSPMKGHSHVYWYRQLPEEGLKFMVYLQKENIIDESGMPKERFSAEFPKEGPSILRIQQVVRGDSAAYFCASSPPARAWEKLFFGSGTQLSVL.

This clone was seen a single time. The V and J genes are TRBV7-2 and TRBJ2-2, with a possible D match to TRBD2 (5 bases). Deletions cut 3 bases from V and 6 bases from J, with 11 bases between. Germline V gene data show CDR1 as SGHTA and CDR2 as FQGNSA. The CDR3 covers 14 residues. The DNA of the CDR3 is TGTGCCAGCAGCTTCCTTAGCGAAGCCGGGGAGCTGTTTTTT. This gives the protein CASSFLSEAGELFF.

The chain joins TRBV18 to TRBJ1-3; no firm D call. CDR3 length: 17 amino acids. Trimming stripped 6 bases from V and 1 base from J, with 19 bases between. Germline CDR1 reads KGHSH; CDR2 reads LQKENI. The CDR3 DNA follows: TGTGCCAGCTCTGATCAAGCCGGGCTCCTTTCTGGAAACACCATATATTTT. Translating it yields CASSDQAGLLSGNTIYF.

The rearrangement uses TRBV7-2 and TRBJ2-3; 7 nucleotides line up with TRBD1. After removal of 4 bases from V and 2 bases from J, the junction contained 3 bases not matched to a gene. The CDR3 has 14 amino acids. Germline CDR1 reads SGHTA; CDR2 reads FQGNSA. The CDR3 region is CASSSDRTTDTQYF. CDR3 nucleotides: TGTGCCAGCAGCTCGGACAGGACCACAGATACGCAGTATTTT. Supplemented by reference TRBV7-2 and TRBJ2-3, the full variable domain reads GAGVSQSPSNKVTEKGKDVELRCDPISGHTALYWYRQSLGQGLEFLIYFQGNSAPDKSGLPSDRFSAERTGGSVSTLTIQRTQQEDSAVYLCASSSDRTTDTQYFGPGTRLTVL.

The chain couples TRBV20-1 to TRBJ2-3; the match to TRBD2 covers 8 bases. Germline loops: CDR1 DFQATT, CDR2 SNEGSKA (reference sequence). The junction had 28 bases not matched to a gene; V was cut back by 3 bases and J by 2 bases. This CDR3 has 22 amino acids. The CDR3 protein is CSASLAGRRPGGGPKITDTQYF. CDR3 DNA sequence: TGCAGTGCTAGTCTAGCAGGGCGCCGGCCTGGCGGGGGGCCCAAGATCACAGATACGCAGTATTTT.

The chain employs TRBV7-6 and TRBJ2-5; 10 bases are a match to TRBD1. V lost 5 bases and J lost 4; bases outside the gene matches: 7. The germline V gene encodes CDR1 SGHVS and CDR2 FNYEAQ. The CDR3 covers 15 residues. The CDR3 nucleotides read TGTGCCAGCAGCCGGGACAGGGGTGGATCAGAGACCCAGTACTTC. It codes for CASSRDRGGSETQYF.

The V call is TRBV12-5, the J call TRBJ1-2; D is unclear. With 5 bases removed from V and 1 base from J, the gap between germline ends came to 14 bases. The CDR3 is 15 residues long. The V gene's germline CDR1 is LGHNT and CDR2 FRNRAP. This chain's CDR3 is CASGTGLGNNYGYTF. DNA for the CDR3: TGTGCTAGTGGTACCGGTCTGGGCAATAACTATGGCTACACCTTC. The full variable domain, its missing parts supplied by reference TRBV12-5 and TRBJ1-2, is DARVTQTPRHKVTEMGQEVTMRCQPILGHNTVFWYRQTMMQGLELLAYFRNRAPLDDSGMPKDRFSAEMPDATLATLKIQPSEPRDSAVYFCASGTGLGNNYGYTFGSGTRLTVV.

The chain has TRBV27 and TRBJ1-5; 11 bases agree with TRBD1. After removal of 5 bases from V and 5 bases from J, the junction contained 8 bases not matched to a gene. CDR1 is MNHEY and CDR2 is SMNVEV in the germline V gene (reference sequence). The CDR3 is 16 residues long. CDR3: CASSNSGQGGDQPQHF. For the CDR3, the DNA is TGTGCCAGCAGTAATTCGGGACAGGGGGGGGATCAGCCCCAGCATTTT.

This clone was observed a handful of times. Written as DNA, the CDR3 is TGTGCCAGCAGTGTACCAAGGGCTAGCGGGGGTAGCACAGATACGCAGTATTTT. Amino acid sequence: CASSVPRASGGSTDTQYF. This rearrangement joins TRBV2 to TRBJ2-3, with 10 bases aligning to TRBD2. The J segment lost 0 bases and the V segment lost 4 bases, leaving 10 bases of the junction unmatched. This CDR3 has 18 amino acids. The germline V gene encodes CDR1 SNHLY and CDR2 FYNNEI. The full variable domain, its missing parts supplied by reference TRBV2 and TRBJ2-3, is EPEVTQTPSHQVTQMGQEVILRCVPISNHLYFYWYRQILGQKVEFLVSFYNNEISEKSEIFDDQFSVERPDGSNFTLKIRSTKLEDSAMYFCASSVPRASGGSTDTQYFGPGTRLTVL.